Below, one T cell receptor (beta chain) is given with its context. This sample was taken from a study of T cell responses to AZD1222 COVID-19 vaccine. Libraries were prepared by immunoSEQ multiplex PCR; TCRdb keeps only in-frame clonotypes and omits some of them. The sample shows around 150,000 clones, approximately 92% of them seen only once. CDR3 size: 15 residues. V shed 5 bases, J shed 8 bases, and the junction held 8 bases outside the gene matches. Looked up from germline, CDR1 is LNHDA and CDR2 is SQIVND (reference sequence). The rearrangement links TRBV19 to TRBJ2-1; TRBD2 aligns across 11 bases. The sample consisted of peripheral blood, taken 28 days after the second AZD1222 dose. The origin of this receptor is an adult who received the AZD1222 COVID-19 vaccine. The CDR3, as DNA: TGTGCCAGTAGTGGTAGCGGGGGGGCGAGGTATGAGCAGTTCTTC. Translation: CASSGSGGARYEQFF.